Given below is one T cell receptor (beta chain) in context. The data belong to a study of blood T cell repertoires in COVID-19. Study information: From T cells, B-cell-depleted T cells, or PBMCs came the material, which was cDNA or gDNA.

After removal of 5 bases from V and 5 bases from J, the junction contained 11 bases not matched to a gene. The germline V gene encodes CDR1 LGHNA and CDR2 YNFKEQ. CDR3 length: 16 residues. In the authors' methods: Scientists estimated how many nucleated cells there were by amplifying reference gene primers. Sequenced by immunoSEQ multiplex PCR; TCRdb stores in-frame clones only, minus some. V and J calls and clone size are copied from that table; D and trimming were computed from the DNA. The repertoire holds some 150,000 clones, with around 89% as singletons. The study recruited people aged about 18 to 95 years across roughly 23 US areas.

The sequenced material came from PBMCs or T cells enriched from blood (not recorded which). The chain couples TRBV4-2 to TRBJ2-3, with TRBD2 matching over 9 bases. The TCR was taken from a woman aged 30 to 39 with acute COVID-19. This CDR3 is CASSARVAGGEDTQYF. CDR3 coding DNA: TGTGCCAGCAGCGCGAGGGTTGCGGGGGGGGAAGATACGCAGTATTTT.